The clone carrying this T cell receptor (beta chain) was seen more than once but under ten times. What it binds is not known. This sample is drawn from a study of T-cell memory formation after mild COVID-19. Study-level information: There were largely donor-specific TCR clusters. General study findings and limits: Still unconfirmed is whether the second-wave clones peaking on day 37 recognized SARS-CoV-2. Pre-infection memory held some responding clones, suggesting pre-existing cross-reactive T cells responded.

Constant-segment primers and 5'RACE yielded cDNA libraries for TCR alpha and TCR beta, each carrying sample barcodes and UMIs. TCRdb re-derived calls from the 5' RACE reads in MiXCR, one entry per CDR3 protein. There are tens of thousands of distinct CDR3 sequences in the sample; 9.3% occur only once, and less than 1.5% lies in the top ten. The CDR3 contains 13 residues. Germline-derived CDR1 and CDR2 are LNHDA and SQIVND (reference sequence). Trimming shortened V by 9 bases and J by 8 bases, and 19 bases separated the two germline ends. Sequenced input: PBMCs or a T cell subset sorted from them (not recorded which). The TCR originated in a man aged 18 to 30 who had mild COVID-19 (a few samples of this study predate the infection). Cell type and time point are not known. The chain combines TRBV19 with TRBJ1-2, with D tentatively TRBD1 (5 bases). The CDR3 here is CASKERDRFGYTF. The CDR3 DNA reads TGTGCCAGCAAGGAGCGGGACCGATTCGGCTACACCTTC.